Shown below are 23 T cell receptor beta chains from a single sample sequenced in a study of beta chain features in type 1 diabetes. Expressed TCRB transcripts were sequenced after all isolated RNA was converted to cDNA. Method: immunoSEQ multiplex PCR; TCRdb's copy keeps in-frame clones and lacks some. The data contain about 620,000 clones, roughly 16% of them singletons. The sample comprised naive CD4+ T cells from blood. These receptors all come from a man aged 18 to 29 in good health.

This clone was observed a few times. The V and J genes are TRBV7-2 and TRBJ2-5; unclear D gene. Germline CDR1 SGHTA, CDR2 FQGNSA. The CDR3 runs 14 residues. Deletions cut 3 bases from V and 2 bases from J, with 10 bases between. CDR3 region: CASSFFGVQETQYF. Here the CDR3 DNA reads TGTGCCAGCAGCTTCTTTGGGGTACAAGAGACCCAGTACTTC. Combining the CDR3 with reference TRBV7-2 and TRBJ2-5 gives the whole variable domain GAGVSQSPSNKVTEKGKDVELRCDPISGHTALYWYRQSLGQGLEFLIYFQGNSAPDKSGLPSDRFSAERTGGSVSTLTIQRTQQEDSAVYLCASSFFGVQETQYFGPGTRLLVL.

Of note for this clone: Other nucleotide sequences in the sample specify the same CDR3. The chain carries TRBV27 and TRBJ2-7; D could derive from TRBD1 or TRBD2 (6 bases each). V lost 4 bases to trimming and J lost 0 bases, with 13 bases between them. This CDR3 is 15 amino acids long. The germline V gene has CDR1 MNHEY and CDR2 SMNVEV (reference sequence). The CDR3 spells CASSSRGLSSYEQYF. CDR3 DNA: TGTGCCAGCAGTTCCAGGGGACTCAGCTCCTACGAGCAGTACTTC.

J is TRBJ1-4 and V is TRBV15, with no clear D. V was clipped by 0 bases and J by 5 bases, with 7 bases between them. From germline, CDR1 is LNHNV and CDR2 YYDKDF (reference sequence). The CDR3 length is 14 residues. Here the CDR3 reads CATSRDLGNEKLFF. CDR3 coding DNA: TGTGCCACCAGCAGAGATTTAGGAAATGAAAAACTGTTTTTT.

This clone has only a few counts. The chain couples TRBV18 to TRBJ1-1; no firm D call. This CDR3 region has 12 residues. Trimming pared 3 bases from V and 11 bases from J, leaving 13 bases between. The germline CDR1 and CDR2 sequences are KGHSH and LQKENI. CDR3 bases: TGTGCCAGCTCACCCACATCCATGGAGGCTTTCTTT. It codes for CASSPTSMEAFF.

V and J are TRBV30 and TRBJ1-1, with a weak D call TRBD1 (6 bases). V was shortened by 0 bases and J by 1 base, with 12 bases between the two germline ends. Per germline, CDR1 GTSNPN and CDR2 SVGIG (reference sequence). CDR3 size: 15 residues. The chain's CDR3 is CAWSVQGHQNTEAFF. The CDR3 region has the DNA TGTGCCTGGAGTGTACAGGGACATCAGAACACTGAAGCTTTCTTT.

This clone was recorded a few times. V usage is TRBV25-1 and J usage is TRBJ1-4; a possible D gene is TRBD1 (5 bases). The germline gives CDR1 MGHDK, CDR2 SYGVNS. Trimming pared 6 bases from V and 4 bases from J, leaving 15 bases between. The CDR3 sequence is 15 residues long. CDR3 nucleotide sequence: TGTGCCAGCAGCCGGGGCACGGGGAGTAATGAAAAACTGTTTTTT. It translates to CASSRGTGSNEKLFF. The full variable domain, in which reference TRBV25-1 and TRBJ1-4 provide the parts outside the CDR3, is EADIYQTPRYLVIGTGKKITLECSQTMGHDKMYWYQQDPGMELHLIHYSYGVNSTEKGDLSSESTVSRIRTEHFPLTLESARPSHTSQYLCASSRGTGSNEKLFFGSGTQLSVL.

This clone was observed a handful of times. This CDR3 reads CASSQGGGRTDTQYF. DNA of the CDR3: TGTGCCAGCAGCCAAGGTGGGGGCCGAACAGATACGCAGTATTTT. This chain uses TRBV14 with TRBJ2-3; TRBD1 is a possible D gene (6 bases). CDR3 length: 15 amino acids. V gave up 1 base and J gave up 3 bases, with 11 bases separating them. The germline V gene has CDR1 SGHDN and CDR2 FVKESK.

This clone was counted between two and nine times. The V and J genes are TRBV5-4 and TRBJ2-1; tentatively, D is TRBD1 or TRBD2 (5 bases each). The CDR3 is 15 residues long. Deletions cut 4 bases from V and 4 bases from J, with 15 bases between. Germline CDR1 and CDR2: SGHNT and YYREEE (reference sequence). The CDR3 protein is CASSTSGPRYNEQFF. In DNA form, the CDR3 reads TGTGCCAGCAGCACGTCGGGACCCAGATACAATGAGCAGTTCTTC.

This clone was observed a handful of times. The genes are TRBV7-8 and TRBJ2-3, with 7 bases aligning to TRBD2. V trimming: 6 bases; J trimming: 5 bases; junction bases outside the gene matches: 11. Germline CDR1 SGHVS, CDR2 FQNEAQ. This CDR3 has 15 amino acids. DNA of the CDR3: TGTGCCAGCAGACCTGTCGCAGGGAGGGGAGATACGCAGTATTTT. It codes for CASRPVAGRGDTQYF.

A few counts support this clone. The V and J genes are TRBV7-9 and TRBJ1-1; no clear D gene. Trimming took 1 base from V and 0 from J, leaving 12 bases between them. The CDR3 is made up of 16 amino acids. CDR1 is SEHNR and CDR2 is FQNEAQ in the germline V gene (reference sequence). The CDR3 region has the DNA TGTGCCAGCAGCTTAGGTCCGGGGTTGCTGAACACTGAAGCTTTCTTT. Residues: CASSLGPGLLNTEAFF.

This clone occurred a few times. The chain recombines TRBV11-2 with TRBJ1-1; D gene unclear. V was trimmed by 5 bases and J by 5 bases, leaving 15 bases between them. CDR3 size: 14 residues. CDR1 SGHAT and CDR2 FQNNGV come from the germline V gene. CDR3 loop: CASSLVRVGTEAFF. CDR3 DNA sequence: TGTGCCAGCAGCCTCGTTCGTGTCGGAACTGAAGCTTTCTTT.

The V call is TRBV7-9, the J call TRBJ1-2; no firm D call. There are 16 residues in the CDR3. The V and J ends lost 5 bases and 7 bases respectively, with 23 bases between them. Germline V lookup: CDR1 SEHNR, CDR2 FQNEAQ (reference sequence). The chain's CDR3 is CASSLRAIERGGGYTF. In nucleotides, the CDR3 is TGTGCCAGCAGCCTCCGGGCCATCGAACGGGGAGGTGGCTACACCTTC. Drawing the rest from reference TRBV7-9 and TRBJ1-2, the complete variable domain is DTGVSQNPRHKITKRGQNVTFRCDPISEHNRLYWYRQTLGQGPEFLTYFQNEAQLEKSRLLSDRFSAERPKGSFSTLEIQRTEQGDSAMYLCASSLRAIERGGGYTFGSGTRLTVV.

The V and J genes are TRBV5-4 and TRBJ2-4; 9 positions agree with TRBD2. V gave up 0 bases and J gave up 4 bases; unmatched junction bases: 2. This CDR3 spans 15 amino acids. From germline, CDR1 is SGHNT and CDR2 YYREEE (reference sequence). CDR3 region: CASSLVAGVKNIQYF. CDR3 nucleotides: TGTGCCAGCAGCTTGGTAGCGGGGGTTAAAAACATTCAGTACTTC. The full variable domain, rest sourced from reference TRBV5-4 and TRBJ2-4, is ETGVTQSPTHLIKTRGQQVTLRCSSQSGHNTVSWYQQALGQGPQFIFQYYREEENGRGNFPPRFSGLQFPNYSSELNVNALELDDSALYLCASSLVAGVKNIQYFGAGTRLSVL.

The V gene is TRBV15, the J gene TRBJ2-7, with 7 bases that match TRBD1. Trimming removed 3 bases from V and 2 bases from J; junction bases left unmatched: 7. The CDR3 is made up of 15 amino acids. CDR1 LNHNV and CDR2 YYDKDF come from the germline V gene (reference sequence). CDR3 in amino acids: CATSRRGPHPYEQYF. In DNA, the CDR3 is TGTGCCACCAGCAGGAGGGGGCCACACCCCTACGAGCAGTACTTC.

The gene calls are TRBV18 and TRBJ2-5; the D is unclear. The CDR3 runs to 14 residues. Looked up from germline, CDR1 is KGHSH and CDR2 is LQKENI. Trimming cost V 4 bases and J 2 bases, with 11 bases left between them. The CDR3 reads CASSRILGQETQYF. The CDR3 DNA reads as TGTGCCAGCTCACGGATTCTGGGACAAGAGACCCAGTACTTC.

This chain connects TRBV28 to TRBJ1-5; the D is unclear. The CDR3 has 14 residues. Between the trimmed V and J ends, which lost 1 base and 1 base, there was a span of 5 bases. Per the germline V gene, CDR1 is MDHEN and CDR2 is SYDVKM. For the CDR3, the DNA is TGTGCCAGCAGTTTATTGAACAGCAATCAGCCCCAGCATTTT. Translation: CASSLLNSNQPQHF.

This rearrangement joins TRBV7-9 to TRBJ1-6, with 8 bases fitting TRBD1. The CDR3 length is 15 residues. V dropped 5 bases and J dropped 7; count of bases not matched to a gene: 7. Germline V lookup: CDR1 SEHNR, CDR2 FQNEAQ (reference sequence). This chain's CDR3 is CASSVRQGMNSPLHF. The CDR3 DNA reads as TGTGCCAGCAGCGTCAGACAGGGGATGAATTCACCCCTCCACTTT.

This clone turned up a few times. The chain employs TRBV4-1 and TRBJ1-3; TRBD1 agrees at 7 bases. J gave up 2 bases and V 3 bases, and 4 bases lay outside the gene matches. Germline assignment: CDR1 MGHRA and CDR2 YSYEKL. This CDR3 has 15 amino acids. CDR3: CASSQTTGAGNTIYF. The CDR3 DNA follows: TGCGCCAGCAGCCAGACCACAGGGGCTGGAAACACCATATATTTT.

This clone was recorded at least ten times. The chain couples TRBV10-3 to TRBJ1-6; D perhaps matches TRBD1 (5 bases). CDR1 and CDR2 from the germline V gene are ENHRY and SYGVKD. This CDR3 is built from 13 residues. V was pared by 8 bases and J by 5 bases, with 10 bases between. The CDR3 reads CAISTVDNSPLHF. CDR3 coding DNA: TGTGCCATCTCGACAGTAGATAATTCACCCCTCCACTTT.

This clone showed up just a few times. The rearrangement joins TRBV18 to TRBJ2-5; 12 bases fit TRBD2. Germline V gene data show CDR1 as KGHSH and CDR2 as LQKENI. The CDR3 is 16 amino acids. Losses at the gene ends were 3 bases for V and 4 bases for J; bases not matched to a gene: 6. This chain's CDR3 is CASSPTTSGGGETQYF. The CDR3, as DNA: TGTGCCAGCTCACCGACGACTAGCGGGGGAGGAGAGACCCAGTACTTC.

The chain has TRBV10-3 and TRBJ2-2, with D perhaps given as TRBD1 or TRBD2 (5 bases each). Germline V gene data show CDR1 as ENHRY and CDR2 as SYGVKD. Trimming removed 7 bases from V and 3 bases from J, with 12 bases in between. CDR3 length equals 14 residues. The CDR3 DNA reads as TGTGCCATCACAGTGGGGACGGACACCGGGGAGCTGTTTTTT. Its protein product is CAITVGTDTGELFF.

This clone was observed a few times. Here the CDR3 DNA reads TGTGCCAGCAGTTACTCAACCGGCGGGAATACGCAGTATTTT. Its protein is CASSYSTGGNTQYF. This rearrangement joins TRBV6-5 to TRBJ2-3, with D possibly being TRBD2 (6 bases). CDR3 size: 14 residues. Germline loops: CDR1 MNHEY, CDR2 SVGAGI. The V end was cut by 0 bases, the J end by 7 bases, with 11 bases between.

Details on this clone: Germline and junction disagree at one end, which may indicate a read error. V and J are TRBV15 and TRBJ2-1; TRBD2 matches 8 bases. The CDR3 runs 17 residues. CDR1 and CDR2 from the germline V gene are LNHNV and YYDKDF (reference sequence). The CDR3 sequence is CAASSSPLAGPYNEQFF. The CDR3 DNA is TGTGCCGCCAGCAGTTCCCCTTTAGCGGGACCGTACAATGAGCAGTTCTTC.